These 32 T cell receptor beta chains were sequenced from one sample in a study of blood T cell repertoires in COVID-19. Method: immunoSEQ multiplex PCR; TCRdb's copy keeps in-frame clones and lacks some. Altogether 23,000 or so clones are present, around 88% being singletons, with the ten largest covering 18%. Sequenced: peripheral blood. The receptors come from a man in his 70s with active COVID-19.

The table lists this clone with a count of one. The chain combines TRBV18 with TRBJ2-3, with a possible D match to TRBD1 (5 bases). Germline CDR1 is KGHSH and CDR2 is LQKENI. The length of the CDR3 is 15 residues. Trimming took off 0 bases at V and 0 bases at J, with 7 bases between the two ends. This CDR3 reads CASSPPGQSTDTQYF. In DNA, the CDR3 is TGTGCCAGCTCACCACCGGGGCAAAGCACAGATACGCAGTATTTT.

V and J are TRBV5-1 and TRBJ2-3, with 16 bases lining up with TRBD2. The CDR3 totals 17 residues. Germline CDR1 is SGHRS and CDR2 is YFSETQ. V gave up 4 bases and J gave up 0 bases; unmatched junction bases: 2. The CDR3 DNA is TGCGCCAGCAGCAAGGGACTAGCGGGGGGGAGCACAGATACGCAGTATTTT. Translating gives CASSKGLAGGSTDTQYF.

The chain is built from TRBV9 and TRBJ2-1; 11 nucleotides agree with TRBD2. Unmatched junction bases numbered 1, after V lost 1 base and J lost 4 bases. Germline V lookup: CDR1 SGDLS, CDR2 YYNGEE. The CDR3 sequence is 15 residues long. CDR3 nucleotides: TGTGCCAGCAGCGTACGACTAGCGGGGTACAATGAGCAGTTCTTC. Protein product: CASSVRLAGYNEQFF. The variable domain in full, with the rest retrieved from reference TRBV9 and TRBJ2-1, is DSGVTQTPKHLITATGQRVTLRCSPRSGDLSVYWYQQSLDQGLQFLIQYYNGEERAKGNILERFSAQQFPDLHSELNLSSLELGDSALYFCASSVRLAGYNEQFFGPGTRLTVL.

The V call is TRBV30, the J call TRBJ2-1; 8 bases align to TRBD2. Germline V gives CDR1 GTSNPN, CDR2 SVGIG (reference sequence). The length of the CDR3 is 15 residues. Trimming removed 2 bases from V and 2 bases from J; junction bases left unmatched: 5. CDR3 coding DNA: TGTGCCTGGAGTCGACTAGCGCGACCCTACAATGAGCAGTTCTTC. Its translation: CAWSRLARPYNEQFF.

This clone was seen more than once but under ten times. This CDR3 reads CASSNRNRVVGNTEAFF. CDR3 bases: TGTGCCAGTAGTAACCGGAACAGGGTCGTGGGGAACACTGAAGCTTTCTTT. The rearrangement links TRBV19 to TRBJ1-1; a possible D gene is TRBD1 (6 bases). This CDR3 region has 17 residues. Trimming cost V 4 bases and J 1 base, with 19 bases left between them. CDR1 is LNHDA and CDR2 is SQIVND in the germline V gene (reference sequence).

This chain connects TRBV11-2 to TRBJ2-1; 7 bases are shared with TRBD2. The V and J ends lost 4 bases and 2 bases, in that order; junction bases with no gene match: 14. The germline CDR1 and CDR2 sequences are SGHAT and FQNNGV. The CDR3 contains 18 residues. The CDR3: CASSSQPPSGSPYNEQFF. CDR3 sequence (DNA): TGTGCCAGCAGCTCACAACCGCCTAGCGGTAGCCCCTACAATGAGCAGTTCTTC.

The CDR3 reads CAWIPNGRNEKLFF. The CDR3 coding sequence is TGTGCCTGGATCCCCAACGGTCGCAATGAAAAACTGTTTTTT. This chain links TRBV30 with TRBJ1-4; D not resolved. The CDR3 loop spans 14 amino acids. Germline V lookup: CDR1 GTSNPN, CDR2 SVGIG (reference sequence). Trimming stripped 4 bases from V and 5 bases from J, with 14 bases between.

This chain connects TRBV30 to TRBJ1-2; the D is unclear. The CDR3 is made up of 11 amino acids. V was cut by 1 base and J by 5 bases, with 5 bases left in between. Germline V CDR1 and CDR2: GTSNPN, SVGIG (reference sequence). The CDR3 spells CAWSAGYGYTF. The CDR3 bases are TGTGCCTGGAGTGCGGGTTATGGCTACACCTTC.

J is TRBJ2-7 and V is TRBV10-2, with unresolved D. The CDR3 length is 16 residues. Trimming took off 3 bases at V and 5 bases at J, with 20 bases between the two ends. The V gene's germline CDR1 is WSHSY and CDR2 SAAADI. For the CDR3, the DNA is TGCGCCAGCAGTGACCGGAATAGCCTCCTTTCTCACGAGCAGTACTTC. This translates into CASSDRNSLLSHEQYF.

CDR3 sequence reads: CSARRTEGAFF. In DNA form, the CDR3 reads TGCAGTGCTAGAAGGACAGAGGGAGCTTTCTTT. This chain links TRBV20-1 with TRBJ1-1, with D possibly TRBD1 on 6 matching bases. Deletions cut 2 bases from V and 10 bases from J, with 11 bases between. The V gene's germline CDR1 is DFQATT and CDR2 SNEGSKA (reference sequence). The CDR3 runs to 11 residues.

About this clone: Germline is not matched at one junction end, which may reflect a read error. The chain joins TRBV7-7 to TRBJ2-2; 8 nucleotides agree with TRBD2. The CDR3 sequence is 15 residues long. Germline V gene lookup returns CDR1 SSHAT and CDR2 FNYEAQ (reference sequence). CDR3 residues: CASSPSGGNTGELFF. In DNA, the CDR3 is TGTGCTAGCAGCCCGAGCGGGGGGAACACCGGGGAGCTGTTTTTT.

This chain links TRBV29-1 with TRBJ1-2; 8 bases map to TRBD1. This CDR3 spans 13 amino acids. Per germline, CDR1 SQVTM and CDR2 ANQGSEA. Losses at the gene ends were 3 bases for V and 8 bases for J; bases not matched to a gene: 8. CDR3 residues: CSVETGEFGGYTF. CDR3 coding DNA: TGCAGCGTTGAGACAGGGGAGTTCGGGGGCTACACCTTC.

This chain links TRBV27 with TRBJ1-4, with 8 bases that match TRBD1. The CDR3 loop spans 17 amino acids. V dropped 6 bases and J dropped 7; count of bases not matched to a gene: 16. Germline V gives CDR1 MNHEY, CDR2 SMNVEV (reference sequence). The CDR3 DNA reads as TGTGCCAGCAGCTTAAAAACCAGACAGGGGATGAGTGAAAAACTGTTTTTT. Its translation: CASSLKTRQGMSEKLFF.

This chain links TRBV7-9 with TRBJ1-6, with D perhaps TRBD1 (5 bases). V lost 6 bases, J lost 8 bases, and 17 bases lay in between. CDR3 length equals 15 residues. Germline V gene data show CDR1 as SEHNR and CDR2 as FQNEAQ (reference sequence). CDR3 bases: TGTGCCAGCAGGCGGGACGCCCAAGGGGATTCACCCCTCCACTTT. Translating gives CASRRDAQGDSPLHF. Combining the CDR3 with reference TRBV7-9 and TRBJ1-6 gives the whole variable domain DTGVSQNPRHKITKRGQNVTFRCDPISEHNRLYWYRQTLGQGPEFLTYFQNEAQLEKSRLLSDRFSAERPKGSFSTLEIQRTEQGDSAMYLCASRRDAQGDSPLHFGNGTRLTVT.

The chain couples TRBV5-4 to TRBJ2-3, with 10 positions matching TRBD1. This CDR3 comprises 16 residues. Trimming cost V 3 bases and J 1 base; bases outside gene matches: 5. Germline assignment: CDR1 SGHNT and CDR2 YYREEE (reference sequence). The CDR3 region is CASSYDRGRGTDTQYF. CDR3 sequence (DNA): TGTGCCAGCAGCTACGACAGGGGGCGAGGCACAGATACGCAGTATTTT.

The rearrangement joins TRBV19 to TRBJ2-7; TRBD2 matches at 10 bases. From germline, CDR1 is LNHDA and CDR2 SQIVND (reference sequence). J was trimmed by 5 bases and V by 3 bases; bases with no gene match: 4. The CDR3 contains 14 residues. The DNA for the CDR3 is TGTGCCAGTAGTATCGGAGCGGGGGGGAACGAGCAGTACTTC. This translates into CASSIGAGGNEQYF. Complete variable domain (other parts from reference TRBV19 and TRBJ2-7): DGGITQSPKYLFRKEGQNVTLSCEQNLNHDAMYWYRQDPGQGLRLIYYSQIVNDFQKGDIAEGYSVSREKKESFPLTVTSAQKNPTAFYLCASSIGAGGNEQYFGPGTRLTVT.

This chain joins TRBV5-1 and TRBJ1-3; D is perhaps TRBD1 (5 bases). CDR3 length: 14 residues. CDR1 SGHRS and CDR2 YFSETQ come from the germline V gene. V gave up 1 base and J gave up 4 bases, with 9 bases separating them. The CDR3 sequence is CASSLPGVGNTIYF. The CDR3 DNA follows: TGCGCCAGCAGCTTGCCGGGGGTAGGAAACACCATATATTTT.

The rearrangement uses TRBV28 and TRBJ2-5, with D possibly matching TRBD2 (5 bases). Trimming pared 7 bases from V and 3 bases from J, leaving 12 bases between. The V gene's germline CDR1 is MDHEN and CDR2 SYDVKM. The CDR3 sequence is 13 residues long. DNA for the CDR3: TGTGCCAGCACCCTGGGAGCAGAAGAGACCCAGTACTTC. Its protein is CASTLGAEETQYF.

This clone was detected only once. The chain joins TRBV5-4 to TRBJ2-3; 7 bases align to TRBD1. The CDR3 spans 15 residues. Looked up from germline, CDR1 is SGHNT and CDR2 is YYREEE (reference sequence). V gave up 0 bases and J gave up 1 base; unmatched junction bases: 2. The CDR3 sequence: CASSLVQGGTDTQYF. The DNA for the CDR3 is TGTGCCAGCAGCTTGGTCCAGGGGGGCACAGATACGCAGTATTTT.

The chain links TRBV10-2 to TRBJ2-3; no firm D call. Germline CDR1 and CDR2: WSHSY and SAAADI. Trimming shortened V by 4 bases and J by 6 bases, and 5 bases separated the two germline ends. CDR3 length: 11 amino acids. As DNA, the CDR3 is TGCGCCAGCAGTGCGGTGGATACGCAGTATTTT. Its protein is CASSAVDTQYF.

V is TRBV27 and J is TRBJ2-7, with 11 bases that match TRBD2. The CDR3 length is 17 residues. Germline CDR1 and CDR2: MNHEY and SMNVEV (reference sequence). The V and J ends lost 5 bases and 0 bases, in that order; junction bases with no gene match: 9. Here the CDR3 DNA reads TGTGCCAGCAGTCCCTGGACTAGCGGGCAGTCCTCCTACGAGCAGTACTTC. Protein product: CASSPWTSGQSSYEQYF.

V and J are TRBV27 and TRBJ2-1, with 7 bases lining up with TRBD1. Germline-derived CDR1 and CDR2 are MNHEY and SMNVEV (reference sequence). The CDR3 spans 16 residues. Unmatched junction bases numbered 11, after V lost 5 bases and J lost 4 bases. DNA of the CDR3: TGTGCCAGCAGTGCACAAGGGACAGTCGGGTACAATGAGCAGTTCTTC. Its protein is CASSAQGTVGYNEQFF.

This clone has a single count. This chain uses TRBV5-1 with TRBJ2-1; TRBD2 matches 10 bases. J gave up 10 bases and V 1 base, and 8 bases lay outside the gene matches. Germline values: CDR1 SGHRS, CDR2 YFSETQ. The CDR3 totals 15 residues. The CDR3 coding sequence is TGCGCCAGCAGCTTGACTAGCGGGACTCTAGGAGAGCAGTTCTTC. Amino acid sequence: CASSLTSGTLGEQFF.

The V and J genes are TRBV13 and TRBJ2-1, with 12 bases fitting TRBD2. V gave up 4 bases and J gave up 7 bases; unmatched junction bases: 5. The V gene's germline CDR1 is PRHDT and CDR2 FYEKMQ (reference sequence). There are 15 residues in the CDR3. The chain's CDR3 is CASSSGLAGKNEQFF. CDR3 in DNA: TGTGCCAGCAGCTCTGGACTAGCGGGAAAGAATGAGCAGTTCTTC.

The V and J genes are TRBV19 and TRBJ1-2; possibly TRBD1 for D (5 bases). CDR1 and CDR2 (germline): LNHDA, SQIVND (reference sequence). Between the trimmed V and J ends, which lost 5 bases and 3 bases, there was a span of 16 bases. The CDR3 loop spans 15 amino acids. DNA for the CDR3: TGTGCCAGTAGTCCGAACCCCGACAGATACTATGGCTACACCTTC. Its protein product is CASSPNPDRYYGYTF.

This clone occurred once. The chain recombines TRBV3-1 (or the pseudogene TRBV3-2) with TRBJ2-1, with D tentatively TRBD2 (6 bases). Per the germline V gene, CDR1 is LGHDT and CDR2 is YNNKEL (reference sequence). The CDR3 has 16 amino acids. Between the trimmed V and J ends, which lost 0 bases and 5 bases, there was a span of 14 bases. CDR3 loop: CASSQDQLAINNEQFF. CDR3 coding DNA: TGTGCCAGCAGCCAAGATCAACTAGCAATTAACAATGAGCAGTTCTTC.

The J gene is TRBJ2-2, the V gene TRBV5-1, with 7 bases aligning to TRBD2. Per germline, CDR1 SGHRS and CDR2 YFSETQ. Germline trimming cut 2 bases from V and 7 bases from J; bases unmatched to any gene: 8. The CDR3 extends over 15 amino acids. The CDR3 DNA sequence: TGCGCCAGCAGCTTCGGCGGGAGTAAAGGCGGGGAGCTGTTTTTT. It codes for CASSFGGSKGGELFF.

The CDR3, as DNA: TGTGCCTGGAGATGGGGGGAGGCCGGGGAGCTGTTTTTT. Translating it yields CAWRWGEAGELFF. The chain combines TRBV30 with TRBJ2-2, with D perhaps matching TRBD2 (6 bases). V gave up 3 bases and J gave up 6 bases, with 11 bases separating them. There are 13 residues in the CDR3. CDR1 is GTSNPN, CDR2 SVGIG, per germline (reference sequence).

The CDR3 DNA reads TGTGCCAGCTCACCAGGGACAGAAAACAATGAGCAGTTCTTC. Its protein product is CASSPGTENNEQFF. The chain uses TRBV18 and TRBJ2-1, with 7 bases fitting TRBD1. V shed 2 bases, J shed 5 bases, and the junction held 3 bases outside the gene matches. The germline CDR1 and CDR2 sequences are KGHSH and LQKENI. The CDR3 contains 14 residues.

This clone is a singleton in its sample. The gene calls are TRBV16 and TRBJ2-1; D remains ambiguous. Germline loops: CDR1 KGHSY, CDR2 FQNENV. This CDR3 contains 14 residues. V lost 4 bases, J lost 6 bases, and 13 bases lay in between. CDR3: CASSLLPLGNEQFF. In DNA, the CDR3 is TGTGCCAGCAGCCTCCTCCCCCTCGGCAATGAGCAGTTCTTC.

J is TRBJ2-7 and V is TRBV10-3; 9 nucleotides align to TRBD1. The V gene end was trimmed by 2 bases and the J gene end by 1 base; junction bases not matched to a gene: 6. This CDR3 spans 16 amino acids. Germline V gene sequence: CDR1 ENHRY, CDR2 SYGVKD. The CDR3 coding sequence is TGTGCCATCAGTGAGCCCGGGACAGGGATTTCCTACGAGCAGTACTTC. It is translated as CAISEPGTGISYEQYF.

This chain connects TRBV6-5 to TRBJ2-5, with 9 bases lining up with TRBD1. The germline CDR1 and CDR2 sequences are MNHEY and SVGAGI. Germline trimming cut 7 bases from V and 5 bases from J; bases unmatched to any gene: 8. CDR3 size: 14 residues. CDR3 region: CASTPQGAGETQYF. CDR3 bases: TGTGCCAGCACCCCACAGGGGGCAGGGGAGACCCAGTACTTC.